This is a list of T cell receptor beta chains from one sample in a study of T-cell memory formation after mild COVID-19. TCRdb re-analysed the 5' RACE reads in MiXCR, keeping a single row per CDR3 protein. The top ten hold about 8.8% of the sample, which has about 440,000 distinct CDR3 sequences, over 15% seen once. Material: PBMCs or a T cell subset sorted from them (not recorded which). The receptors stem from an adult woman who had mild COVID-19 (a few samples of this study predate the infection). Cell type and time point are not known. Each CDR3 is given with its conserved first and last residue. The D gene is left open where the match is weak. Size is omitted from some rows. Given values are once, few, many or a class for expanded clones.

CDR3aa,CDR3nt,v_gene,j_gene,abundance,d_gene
CSARDSRGRGNQPQHF,TGCAGTGCTAGAGATTCGCGGGGGCGAGGCAATCAGCCCCAGCATTTT,TRBV20-1,TRBJ1-5,once,NA
CASSPRVGATGELFF,TGTGCCAGCAGCCCCCGAGTGGGGGCCACCGGGGAGCTGTTTTTT,TRBV7-6,TRBJ2-2,few,NA
CASSLQEGNQPQHF,TGTGCCAGCAGTTTACAGGAGGGCAATCAGCCCCAGCATTTT,TRBV12-3/TRBV12-4,TRBJ1-5,NA,NA
CSAPRGSTDTQYF,TGCAGTGCTCCCAGGGGGAGCACAGATACGCAGTATTTT,TRBV20-1,TRBJ2-3,NA,TRBD1
CASSLAANNYGYTF,TGCGCCAGCAGCTTGGCCGCCAATAACTATGGCTACACCTTC,TRBV5-1,TRBJ1-2,NA,NA
CASKQSTSGTIYEQYF,TGCGCCAGCAAACAATCGACTAGCGGGACGATATACGAGCAGTACTTC,TRBV4-3,TRBJ2-7,NA,TRBD2
CATSDEGRGTDTQYF,TGTGCCACCAGTGATGAGGGGAGAGGCACAGATACGCAGTATTTT,TRBV24-1,TRBJ2-3,NA,NA
CASSSRGGATDTQYF,TGTGCCAGCAGTTCCCGGGGGGGGGCCACAGATACGCAGTATTTT,TRBV27,TRBJ2-3,few,TRBD2
CASSRAGDSPLHF,TGCGCCAGCAGTAGGGCCGGGGATTCACCCCTCCACTTT,TRBV5-1,TRBJ1-6,NA,NA
CASSYRTAEEDTEAFF,TGTGCCAGCAGTTACCGGACCGCGGAGGAGGACACTGAAGCTTTCTTT,TRBV6-5,TRBJ1-1,NA,NA
CASSPPGADPTYEQYF,TGTGCCAGCAGTCCCCCGGGGGCCGACCCAACCTACGAGCAGTACTTC,TRBV27,TRBJ2-7,many,NA
CSAKQGGLYEQYF,TGCAGTGCCAAGCAAGGGGGCCTCTACGAGCAGTACTTC,TRBV20-1,TRBJ2-7,NA,TRBD1
CASSFGGGQHLQYF,TGTGCCAGCAGTTTTGGGGGGGGGCAACATCTGCAGTACTTC,TRBV12-3/TRBV12-4,TRBJ2-7,NA,NA
CASSQGHLYEQYF,TGTGCCAGCAGCCAAGGACATCTATACGAGCAGTACTTC,TRBV11-2,TRBJ2-7,NA,NA
CASSLLVQGNSPLHF,TGTGCCAGCAGCTTACTTGTTCAGGGAAATTCACCCCTCCACTTT,TRBV7-2,TRBJ1-6,few,NA
CASSLQGSPEAFF,TGTGCCAGCAGCTTACAGGGTTCTCCTGAAGCTTTCTTT,TRBV5-5,TRBJ1-1,few,NA
CASSLDGQSEQFF,TGTGCCAGCAGTCTTGATGGACAGTCTGAGCAGTTCTTC,TRBV12-3/TRBV12-4,TRBJ2-1,few,NA
CASSQGLGGYNEQFF,TGTGCCAGCAGCCAGGGACTAGGAGGTTACAATGAGCAGTTCTTC,TRBV7-8,TRBJ2-1,NA,TRBD2
CASSDDRTVGDTQYF,TGTGCCAGCAGTGACGACCGGACAGTCGGGGATACGCAGTATTTT,TRBV25-1,TRBJ2-3,few,NA
CSARGRLSYEQYF,TGCAGTGCTAGAGGGAGGCTCTCCTACGAGCAGTACTTC,TRBV20-1,TRBJ2-7,NA,NA
CASSQDRGPGDEQYF,TGCGCCAGCAGCCAAGATCGGGGGCCTGGGGACGAGCAGTACTTC,TRBV4-3,TRBJ2-7,few,NA
CASSLGLAGGLMDEQYF,TGTGCCAGCAGCTTAGGCCTAGCGGGAGGGCTAATGGACGAGCAGTACTTC,TRBV7-6,TRBJ2-7,NA,TRBD2
CASKPRAASNEKLFF,TGCGCCAGCAAGCCCAGGGCAGCTTCTAATGAAAAACTGTTTTTT,TRBV5-1,TRBJ1-4,NA,NA
CASSLAGRTGNTIYF,TGTGCCAGCAGCTTGGCGGGGAGGACTGGAAACACCATATATTTT,TRBV5-4,TRBJ1-3,few,NA
CSAREAPRQFF,TGCAGTGCTAGAGAAGCCCCTAGACAGTTCTTC,TRBV20-1,TRBJ2-1,NA,NA
CASGVTDTQYF,TGTGCCAGCGGGGTCACAGATACGCAGTATTTT,TRBV7-9,TRBJ2-3,many,NA
CASSGLAESTDTQYF,TGTGCCAGCAGCGGACTAGCGGAGAGCACAGATACGCAGTATTTT,TRBV7-9,TRBJ2-3,NA,TRBD2
CASSYMGRAEAFF,TGTGCCAGCAGTTATATGGGACGAGCTGAAGCTTTCTTT,TRBV6-6,TRBJ1-1,few,NA
CASSVEPNGNTIYF,TGTGCCAGCAGCGTAGAACCTAATGGAAACACCATATATTTT,TRBV9,TRBJ1-3,few,NA
CASSPGAGETQYF,TGCGCCAGCAGTCCCGGGGCGGGAGAGACCCAGTACTTC,TRBV5-1,TRBJ2-5,many,NA
CASSLSGRGNTIYF,TGTGCCAGCAGTTTATCAGGGAGAGGAAACACCATATATTTT,TRBV12-3/TRBV12-4,TRBJ1-3,NA,NA
CSARPRAHYNEQFF,TGCAGTGCTAGGCCAAGGGCCCATTACAATGAGCAGTTCTTC,TRBV20-1,TRBJ2-1,few,NA
CASSLGSGAGSTDTQYF,TGTGCCAGCAGCTTAGGATCCGGTGCGGGGTCCACAGATACGCAGTATTTT,TRBV7-3,TRBJ2-3,few,NA
CASSQEAYGEQYF,TGTGCCAGCAGCCAAGAAGCCTACGGTGAGCAGTACTTC,TRBV3-1,TRBJ2-7,NA,NA
CASSYGGRVQETQYF,TGTGCCAGCAGTTATGGCGGGAGGGTCCAAGAGACCCAGTACTTC,TRBV6-5,TRBJ2-5,NA,TRBD2
CASSTGIANYGYTF,TGTGCCAGCAGCACAGGGATCGCTAACTATGGCTACACCTTC,TRBV5-5,TRBJ1-2,NA,NA
CASSHAHRLAGVETQYF,TGTGCCAGCAGCCACGCACACCGCCTAGCGGGGGTAGAGACCCAGTACTTC,TRBV4-2,TRBJ2-5,NA,TRBD2
CASSLDREADTQYF,TGCGCCAGCAGCTTGGACAGGGAGGCAGATACGCAGTATTTT,TRBV5-1,TRBJ2-3,few,NA
CASSWSSGRSYEQYF,TGTGCCAGCAGCTGGTCTAGCGGGCGCTCCTACGAGCAGTACTTC,TRBV7-9,TRBJ2-7,few,TRBD2
CASSERGGNYGYTF,TGTGCCAGCAGCGAGAGGGGGGGCAACTATGGCTACACCTTC,TRBV7-2,TRBJ1-2,NA,NA
CASSLSRDASYEQYF,TGTGCCAGCAGCTTATCCCGGGACGCCTCCTACGAGCAGTACTTC,TRBV7-2,TRBJ2-7,NA,NA
CASSLEQGARLGTEAFF,TGTGCCAGCAGCTTGGAGCAGGGGGCGAGGTTAGGCACTGAAGCTTTCTTT,TRBV5-6,TRBJ1-1,few,TRBD1
CASSQAAGRGYTF,TGCGCCAGCAGCCAAGCGGCTGGGAGGGGCTACACCTTC,TRBV4-1,TRBJ1-2,NA,NA
CASSSVTGLNTEAFF,TGCGCCAGCAGCTCGGTCACTGGGTTGAACACTGAAGCTTTCTTT,TRBV5-1,TRBJ1-1,NA,NA
CASSPLTEGSPLHF,TGTGCCAGCTCACCCCTGACAGAGGGCTCACCCCTCCACTTT,TRBV18,TRBJ1-6,few,NA
CASSLVRGRKQETQYF,TGTGCCAGCAGCTTAGTCAGGGGGCGGAAACAAGAGACCCAGTACTTC,TRBV7-8,TRBJ2-5,NA,TRBD1
CASSLERYPTDTQYF,TGTGCCAGCAGCTTGGAGCGGTACCCCACAGATACGCAGTATTTT,TRBV7-2,TRBJ2-3,few,NA
CATSGRRGSTGELFF,TGTGCCACCAGCGGCCGGCGGGGGAGCACCGGGGAGCTGTTTTTT,TRBV15,TRBJ2-2,few,TRBD2
CASSPSPQETQYF,TGTGCCAGCAGCCCCTCCCCCCAAGAGACCCAGTACTTC,TRBV7-3,TRBJ2-5,NA,NA
CSVETTSTDTQYF,TGCAGCGTTGAAACAACAAGCACAGATACGCAGTATTTT,TRBV29-1,TRBJ2-3,few,NA
CSVRDGNTEAFF,TGCAGCGTCCGGGACGGGAACACTGAAGCTTTCTTT,TRBV29-1,TRBJ1-1,NA,NA
CASSWKGGEQFF,TGTGCCAGCAGTTGGAAAGGAGGGGAGCAGTTCTTC,TRBV6-5,TRBJ2-1,few,NA
CASSPGQSGANVLTF,TGTGCCAGCTCACCAGGTCAATCTGGGGCCAACGTCCTGACTTTC,TRBV18,TRBJ2-6,many,NA
CASSEQGAGETQYF,TGTGCCAGCAGTGAACAGGGGGCCGGAGAGACCCAGTACTTC,TRBV2,TRBJ2-5,few,TRBD1
CASSPRDRIDEKLFF,TGTGCCAGCAGCCCCCGGGACAGGATTGATGAAAAACTGTTTTTT,TRBV7-9,TRBJ1-4,NA,TRBD1